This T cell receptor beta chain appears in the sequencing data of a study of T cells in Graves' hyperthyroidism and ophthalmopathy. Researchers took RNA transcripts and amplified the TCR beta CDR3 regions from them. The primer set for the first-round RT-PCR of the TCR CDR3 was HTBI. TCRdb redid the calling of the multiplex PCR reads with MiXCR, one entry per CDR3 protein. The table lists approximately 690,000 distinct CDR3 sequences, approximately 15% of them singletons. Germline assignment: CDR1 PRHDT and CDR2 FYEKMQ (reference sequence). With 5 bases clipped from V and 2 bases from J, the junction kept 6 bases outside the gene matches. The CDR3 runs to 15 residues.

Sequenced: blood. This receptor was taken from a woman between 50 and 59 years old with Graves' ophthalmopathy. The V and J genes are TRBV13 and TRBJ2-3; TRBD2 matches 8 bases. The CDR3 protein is CASSVPSGLTDTQYF. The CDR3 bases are TGTGCCAGCAGCGTTCCTAGCGGGCTCACAGATACGCAGTATTTT.